These 20 T cell receptor beta chains share one sample of origin, sequenced in a study of technical replicates of blood from a handful of donors. Clones were sequenced by immunoSEQ multiplex PCR, and TCRdb holds only the in-frame ones, with some missing. Among tens of thousands of clones listed, about 95% were seen once. Sequenced: PBMCs. All receptors derive from a human donor in good health. Some clones in this sample may be carry-over from other donors' samples.

This chain links TRBV5-6 with TRBJ2-4, with 8 bases identical to TRBD2. The CDR3 totals 15 residues. V dropped 0 bases and J dropped 9; count of bases not matched to a gene: 8. The V gene's germline CDR1 is SGHDT and CDR2 YYEEEE. The CDR3 is CASSLVAGGTTIQYF. The DNA for the CDR3 is TGTGCCAGCAGCTTGGTTGCGGGGGGTACCACCATTCAGTACTTC.

The J gene is TRBJ2-2, the V gene TRBV5-4; 10 bases line up with TRBD2. Germline V gives CDR1 SGHNT, CDR2 YYREEE (reference sequence). V lost 4 bases to trimming and J lost 2 bases; unmatched junction nucleotides: 5. This CDR3 is built from 16 residues. The CDR3 DNA reads as TGTGCCAGCAGCGGTCTAGCGGGGGAAAACACCGGGGAGCTGTTTTTT. Amino acids: CASSGLAGENTGELFF.

This clone was found once. The CDR3 DNA reads TGCGCCAGCAGGGTGGGACAGGCCAACTACGAGCAGTACTTC. This gives the protein CASRVGQANYEQYF. The chain couples TRBV4-3 to TRBJ2-7; 8 nucleotides match TRBD1. The CDR3 loop spans 14 amino acids. Germline CDR1 is LGHNA and CDR2 is YSLEER. Losses at the gene ends were 6 bases for V and 3 bases for J; bases not matched to a gene: 7.

CDR3 sequence (DNA): TGTGCCAGCAGTGTCTTGGCGGGCTCCTATGGCTACACCTTC. This translates into CASSVLAGSYGYTF. The chain joins TRBV2 to TRBJ1-2; no clear D gene. V lost 4 bases and J 4 bases, leaving 13 bases between the germline ends. Germline V gene sequence: CDR1 SNHLY, CDR2 FYNNEI. The CDR3 runs 14 residues.

This clone was seen just once. V and J are TRBV12-5 and TRBJ1-2; a weak D match, TRBD1 (5 bases). Germline V gene sequence: CDR1 LGHNT, CDR2 FRNRAP. This CDR3 region has 13 residues. The V gene lost 2 bases and the J gene lost 6 bases, with 10 bases spanning the gap. Here the CDR3 DNA reads TGTGCTAGTGGTTTGTGGCAGGGAAATGGCTACACCTTC. Protein: CASGLWQGNGYTF.

The V gene is TRBV7-9, the J gene TRBJ1-2, with 7 bases fitting TRBD1. In germline, CDR1 is SEHNR, CDR2 FQNEAQ (reference sequence). This CDR3 comprises 12 residues. V lost 3 bases, J lost 7 bases, and 2 bases stayed unmatched. CDR3: CASSFGTAGYTF. CDR3 coding DNA: TGTGCCAGCAGCTTCGGGACAGCTGGCTACACCTTC.

This sequence joins TRBV21-1 and TRBJ1-3; the listed D gene, TRBD1, was not tested against the DNA. TRBV21-1 is recorded as a pseudogene. This CDR3 comprises 16 residues. The CDR3 nucleotides read TGTGCCAGCAGCAAGCGGACAGAGGGTCCTGAAAACACCATATATTTT. Translated, it gives CASSKRTEGPENTIYF.

In this sample, this clone turned up once. In DNA form, the CDR3 reads TGTGCCATCAGTGGTGCTGCGGGTGGCTACACCTTC. This codes for CAISGAAGGYTF. The J gene is TRBJ1-2, the V gene TRBV10-3; D remains unclear. V lost 4 bases and J 7 bases, leaving 10 bases between the germline ends. In germline, CDR1 is ENHRY, CDR2 SYGVKD. The CDR3 has 12 residues.

This clone has only a few counts. The chain carries TRBV7-8 and TRBJ2-3; TRBD2 aligns across 11 bases. This CDR3 contains 17 residues. Germline lookup yields CDR1 SGHVS and CDR2 FQNEAQ. V trimming: 5 bases; J trimming: 6 bases; junction bases outside the gene matches: 13. CDR3 residues: CASSAGTSGTIRDTQYF. The CDR3 nucleotides read TGTGCCAGCAGCGCCGGGACTAGCGGTACGATAAGGGATACGCAGTATTTT.

This chain connects TRBV6-9 to TRBJ1-6; the match to TRBD1 covers 7 bases. CDR1 and CDR2 (germline): MNHGY, SVAAGI. The CDR3 covers 18 residues. The J segment lost 0 bases and the V segment lost 5 bases, leaving 10 bases of the junction unmatched. The CDR3 loop is CASSIPPRDSSYNSPLHF. The CDR3 coding sequence is TGTGCCAGCAGTATACCCCCGAGGGACAGCTCCTATAATTCACCCCTCCACTTT.

This clone appeared a single time. V gene TRBV9 combines with J gene TRBJ2-5; TRBD2 is a possible D gene (5 bases). V was pared by 3 bases and J by 4 bases, with 13 bases between. The CDR3 spans 14 residues. CDR1 is SGDLS, CDR2 YYNGEE, per germline. The CDR3: CASSGGYGRETQYF. The CDR3 bases are TGTGCCAGCAGCGGGGGATATGGGAGAGAGACCCAGTACTTC. The full variable domain, rest sourced from reference TRBV9 and TRBJ2-5, is DSGVTQTPKHLITATGQRVTLRCSPRSGDLSVYWYQQSLDQGLQFLIQYYNGEERAKGNILERFSAQQFPDLHSELNLSSLELGDSALYFCASSGGYGRETQYFGPGTRLLVL.

V usage is TRBV7-3 and J usage is TRBJ2-1; D is perhaps TRBD2 (6 bases). From germline, CDR1 is SGHTA and CDR2 FQGTGA. There are 14 residues in the CDR3. Trimming cost V 5 bases and J 6 bases, with 14 bases left between them. For the CDR3, the DNA is TGTGCCAGCAGCCGGGACTCTCAGTCCAATGAGCAGTTCTTC. It yields the protein CASSRDSQSNEQFF.

The chain joins TRBV6-1 to TRBJ2-5; TRBD1 aligns across 7 bases. This CDR3 is built from 14 residues. Germline CDR1 is MNHNS and CDR2 is SASEGT. With V trimmed by 2 bases and J by 5 bases, 5 bases remained unmatched. CDR3 sequence: CASSERTGRETQYF. The DNA of the CDR3 is TGTGCCAGCAGTGAAAGGACAGGTCGGGAGACCCAGTACTTC.

The chain employs TRBV9 and TRBJ2-2; 9 bases are shared with TRBD2. This CDR3 contains 16 residues. J was trimmed by 7 bases and V by 3 bases; bases with no gene match: 10. CDR1 and CDR2 (germline): SGDLS, YYNGEE. The chain's CDR3 is CASSDLAGTYSGELFF. Written as DNA, the CDR3 is TGTGCCAGCAGCGATCTAGCGGGGACTTACAGCGGGGAGCTGTTTTTT.

The chain joins TRBV9 to TRBJ1-1, with a tentative D call TRBD1 (6 bases). The CDR3 covers 13 residues. Germline V lookup: CDR1 SGDLS, CDR2 YYNGEE. With 3 bases removed from V and 3 bases from J, the gap between germline ends came to 9 bases. The CDR3 region has the DNA TGTGCCAGCAGCGCCAGGGGCGACACTGAAGCTTTCTTT. Translation: CASSARGDTEAFF.

The V call is TRBV20-1, the J call TRBJ2-7, with D perhaps matching TRBD2 (5 bases). CDR1 and CDR2 (germline): DFQATT, SNEGSKA (reference sequence). The CDR3 contains 11 residues. V was shortened by 5 bases and J by 5 bases, with 10 bases between the two germline ends. This CDR3 reads CSAEGTDEQYF. CDR3 DNA: TGCAGTGCTGAGGGTACCGACGAGCAGTACTTC.

The chain links TRBV9 to TRBJ1-2; tentatively, D is TRBD1 (5 bases). This CDR3 has 15 residues. Trimming removed 0 bases from V and 7 bases from J, with 16 bases in between. The germline V gene has CDR1 SGDLS and CDR2 YYNGEE. The CDR3 reads CASSVVGQGFGGYTF. For the CDR3, the DNA is TGTGCCAGCAGCGTAGTGGGGCAGGGATTCGGTGGCTACACCTTC.

V and J are TRBV5-1 and TRBJ2-1; the D gene is possibly TRBD2 (6 bases). Germline V lookup: CDR1 SGHRS, CDR2 YFSETQ. Between the trimmed V and J ends, which lost 5 bases and 0 bases, there was a span of 9 bases. CDR3 size: 14 residues. The DNA for the CDR3 is TGCGCCAGCAGTCCGGGGGACTCCTACAATGAGCAGTTCTTC. It specifies CASSPGDSYNEQFF.

This chain uses TRBV6-1 with TRBJ2-1; D call uncertain. Germline values: CDR1 MNHNS, CDR2 SASEGT. This CDR3 is 13 amino acids long. V dropped 6 bases and J dropped 2 bases, with 8 bases sitting between them. The CDR3, as DNA: TGTGCCAGCAGGTATATAACCTACAATGAGCAGTTCTTC. Residues: CASRYITYNEQFF.

On this clone: This likely stems from a read error, as it lies one base from a far larger clone. Other DNA sequences of this sample code for an identical CDR3. The chain joins TRBV5-1 to TRBJ2-1; 10 nucleotides match TRBD2. There are 14 residues in the CDR3. Trimming removed 4 bases from V and 3 bases from J; junction bases left unmatched: 1. CDR1 and CDR2 (germline): SGHRS, YFSETQ. CDR3 sequence: CASSASGGYNEQFF. The DNA for the CDR3 is TGCGCCAGCAGCGCTAGCGGGGGCTACAATGAGCAGTTCTTC.